What follows are 28 T cell receptor beta chains derived from one specimen sequenced in a study of CD8 T cells in ankylosing spondylitis (dated by TCRdb to the late 2010s). Libraries were made using 5' RACE. Reads for this sample came from an Illumina HiSeq 2500. TCRdb reworked the public reads: Q25 trimming with fastp, MiXCR clone assembly, productive beta chains retained. Identical CDR3 protein sequences are pooled into one entry, listed with their most common genes and DNA. This sample holds approximately 180,000 distinct CDR3 sequences; roughly 20% were observed only once. The ten top clones hold around 4.7% of the sample. Specimen: blood, either unsorted or a sorted T cell fraction (not recorded which). The receptor source for this set is a male donor aged 10-29 years with ankylosing spondylitis or in good health (not recorded which). Donor details come from another sample of the same person, matched by shared clones.

The rearrangement uses TRBV30 and TRBJ2-1; D is tentatively TRBD1 or TRBD2 (5 bases each). Germline V gives CDR1 GTSNPN, CDR2 SVGIG (reference sequence). Trimming removed 2 bases from V and 7 bases from J, with 12 bases in between. CDR3 length: 13 amino acids. The CDR3 bases are TGTGCCTGGAGTCATGGGACGGGGAATGAGCAGTTCTTC. It specifies CAWSHGTGNEQFF. Complete variable domain (other parts from reference TRBV30 and TRBJ2-1): SQTIHQWPATLVQPVGSPLSLECTVEGTSNPNLYWYRQAAGRGLQLLFYSVGIGQISSEVPQNLSASRPQDRQFILSSKKLLLSDSGFYLCAWSHGTGNEQFFGPGTRLTVL.

This clonotype was detected many times. This sequence joins TRBV11-2 and TRBJ2-3; 9 nucleotides line up with TRBD2. The germline CDR1 and CDR2 sequences are SGHAT and FQNNGV. J was trimmed by 5 bases and V by 2 bases; bases with no gene match: 11. The CDR3 consists of 17 residues. CDR3 nucleotide sequence: TGTGCCAGCAGCTTAAACCCCGTGGTAGCGGGAGAAGATACGCAGTATTTT. Encoded protein: CASSLNPVVAGEDTQYF.

This clonotype was seen at least ten times. The junction does not match germline at one end; this may be a read error. The J gene is TRBJ2-3, the V gene TRBV7-9; 8 bases are shared with TRBD2. CDR3 length equals 14 residues. The germline V gene encodes CDR1 SEHNR and CDR2 FQNEAQ (reference sequence). Here the CDR3 reads CASSSRGDTHTQYF. The CDR3 nucleotides read TGTGCCAGCAGCTCGCGGGGGGACACACATACGCAGTATTTT.

This clonotype has at least ten counts. The chain recombines TRBV29-1 with TRBJ2-1; D remains ambiguous. Deletions cut 4 bases from V and 3 bases from J, with 16 bases between. The V gene's germline CDR1 is SQVTM and CDR2 ANQGSEA. This CDR3 region has 15 residues. The chain's CDR3 is CSVAPNTARYNEQFF. CDR3 sequence (DNA): TGCAGCGTTGCCCCTAACACGGCCCGCTACAATGAGCAGTTCTTC.

This clonotype was seen many times. The chain joins TRBV29-1 to TRBJ2-1; TRBD2 agrees at 13 bases. From germline, CDR1 is SQVTM and CDR2 ANQGSEA. V was clipped by 6 bases and J by 8 bases; unmatched bases: 10. The CDR3 extends over 15 amino acids. This chain's CDR3 is CSVDTSGRAKDEQFF. In nucleotides, the CDR3 is TGCAGCGTAGATACTAGCGGGAGGGCCAAGGATGAGCAGTTCTTC.

This clonotype was found many times. The J gene is TRBJ2-5, the V gene TRBV7-9, with TRBD2 identical over 7 bases. Germline CDR1 SEHNR, CDR2 FQNEAQ (reference sequence). Trimming took 5 bases from V and 10 from J; bases not matched to a gene: 19. The CDR3 extends over 16 amino acids. The DNA of the CDR3 is TGTGCCAGCAGCCCTCCACCGGGACTACAAGGATTGAACCAGTACTTC. Protein: CASSPPPGLQGLNQYF.

This clonotype was picked up many times. The chain employs TRBV7-9 and TRBJ2-5; D remains ambiguous. CDR1 and CDR2 (germline): SEHNR, FQNEAQ (reference sequence). CDR3 length: 13 residues. The V end was cut by 2 bases, the J end by 4 bases, with 8 bases between. The CDR3 DNA follows: TGTGCCAGCAGCTTAAGCAGTGCAGAGACCCAGTACTTC. Translation gives CASSLSSAETQYF.

This clonotype was seen at least ten times. This rearrangement joins TRBV24-1 to TRBJ2-3, with 9 bases fitting TRBD1. The V segment lost 3 bases and the J segment 2 bases; nucleotides outside the gene matches: 5. The CDR3 totals 16 residues. The germline V gene encodes CDR1 KGHDR and CDR2 SFDVKD. CDR3 DNA sequence: TGTGCCACCAGTGATGGGGGACAGGGAAACACAGATACGCAGTATTTT. Its protein is CATSDGGQGNTDTQYF.

Many counts were recorded for this clonotype. The V call is TRBV9, the J call TRBJ2-7; unclear D gene. The CDR3 has 13 amino acids. Germline V CDR1 and CDR2: SGDLS, YYNGEE. Trimming left V 2 bases short and J 6 bases short, with 12 bases between. Here the CDR3 DNA reads TGTGCCAGCAGCGTGGGGTCCGTCGGCGAGCAGTACTTC. It codes for CASSVGSVGEQYF.

The V call is TRBV29-1, the J call TRBJ2-5, with D possibly TRBD1 on 5 matching bases. Trimming cost V 7 bases and J 5 bases, with 17 bases left between them. There are 13 residues in the CDR3. Germline V gene data show CDR1 as SQVTM and CDR2 as ANQGSEA. The CDR3 is CSATSGPGETQYF. In DNA form, the CDR3 reads TGCAGCGCGACGTCAGGGCCGGGTGAGACCCAGTACTTC. The complete variable domain, with remaining parts taken from reference TRBV29-1 and TRBJ2-5, reads SAVISQKPSRDICQRGTSLTIQCQVDSQVTMMFWYRQQPGQSLTLIATANQGSEATYESGFVIDKFPISRPNLTFSTLTVSNMSPEDSSIYLCSATSGPGETQYFGPGTRLLVL.

V gene TRBV29-1 combines with J gene TRBJ2-7; TRBD2 matches 8 bases. The CDR3 runs 13 residues. V was clipped by 6 bases and J by 2 bases; unmatched bases: 6. Germline loops: CDR1 SQVTM, CDR2 ANQGSEA. This CDR3 is CSVLSGTTYEQYV. The CDR3 nucleotides read TGCAGCGTCCTTAGCGGGACTACCTACGAGCAGTACGTC.

Concerning this clonotype: A much larger clone is a single base away; this may be a read error. The V call is TRBV27, the J call TRBJ1-1, with unresolved D. This CDR3 contains 13 residues. CDR1 and CDR2 from the germline V gene are MNHEY and SMNVEV (reference sequence). The CDR3 DNA is TGTGCCAGCAGTGGGGTAGGGAACCCTGAAGCTTTCTTT. Amino acids: CASSGVGNPEAFF.

The V gene is TRBV20-1, the J gene TRBJ2-5; maybe TRBD2 (5 bases). The CDR3 has 16 amino acids. The germline CDR1 and CDR2 sequences are DFQATT and SNEGSKA (reference sequence). V was clipped by 5 bases and J by 2 bases, with 21 bases between them. The chain's CDR3 is CSARPPSRLFQETQYF. Written as DNA, the CDR3 is TGCAGTGCTCGCCCTCCTAGCAGATTATTTCAAGAGACCCAGTACTTC.

This clonotype was seen many times. The gene calls are TRBV7-8 and TRBJ2-1; 9 nucleotides match TRBD2. With 6 bases clipped from V and 5 bases from J, the junction kept 8 bases outside the gene matches. The germline V gene has CDR1 SGHVS and CDR2 FQNEAQ. CDR3 length equals 15 residues. CDR3 coding DNA: TGTGCCAGCAGGGCACTAGCGGGCAAAAACAATGAGCAGTTCTTC. Amino acid sequence: CASRALAGKNNEQFF.

This clonotype was counted many times. V gene TRBV6-5 combines with J gene TRBJ1-5; D gene unclear. V dropped 6 bases and J dropped 5 bases, with 11 bases sitting between them. Germline V gene sequence: CDR1 MNHEY, CDR2 SVGAGI. CDR3 length equals 13 residues. CDR3 nucleotides: TGTGCCAGCAGGGTCCATCTAGATCAGCCCCAGCATTTT. This codes for CASRVHLDQPQHF.

This rearrangement joins TRBV4-2 to TRBJ2-1, with 11 bases that match TRBD2. V lost 4 bases, J lost 6 bases, and 5 bases stayed unmatched. The CDR3 runs 15 residues. Looked up from germline, CDR1 is LGHNA and CDR2 is YNFKEQ. The CDR3 nucleotides are TGTGCCAGCAGCCCACTAGCGGGGGAGGGCAATGAGCAGTTCTTC. As protein: CASSPLAGEGNEQFF.

This clonotype has at least ten counts. This chain links TRBV12-3 or TRBV12-4 with TRBJ2-6; 13 positions match TRBD2. This CDR3 region has 18 residues. V trimming: 6 bases; J trimming: 3 bases; junction bases outside the gene matches: 8. The CDR3 DNA reads TGTGCCAGCAGCCATACTAGCGGGAGGGTTAGTGGGGCCAACGTCCTGACTTTC. This codes for CASSHTSGRVSGANVLTF.

This clonotype came up many times. The chain carries TRBV12-3 or TRBV12-4 and TRBJ2-5; TRBD1 agrees at 8 bases. The CDR3 totals 15 residues. J was trimmed by 3 bases and V by 6 bases; bases with no gene match: 9. The DNA for the CDR3 is TGTGCCAGCAGCTACACCGGGACAGGCAAAGAGACCCAGTACTTC. It yields the protein CASSYTGTGKETQYF.

This clonotype was counted between two and nine times. This chain connects TRBV11-3 to TRBJ2-1, with TRBD2 identical over 8 bases. Trimming at V came to 3 bases and at J to 9 bases, leaving 7 bases not matched to a gene. Germline assignment: CDR1 SGHNT and CDR2 YENEEA. This CDR3 comprises 14 residues. The CDR3 coding sequence is TGTGCCAGCAGCTTTGAAGCGGGAGCGGCTGAGCAGTTCTTC. The encoded protein is CASSFEAGAAEQFF.

In this sample, this clonotype turned up a few times. This chain connects TRBV6-2 or TRBV6-3 to TRBJ2-7, with 12 bases aligning to TRBD1. Looked up from germline, CDR1 is MNHEY and CDR2 is SVGEGT. V shed 6 bases and J 4 bases; nucleotides not matched to a gene: 4. The CDR3 loop spans 14 amino acids. DNA for the CDR3: TGTGCCAGCAGCCGGGACAGGGGGCTGTACGAGCAGTACGTC. It codes for CASSRDRGLYEQYV.

This clonotype was detected many times. This rearrangement joins TRBV12-3 or TRBV12-4 to TRBJ2-5; 7 bases fit TRBD1. V lost 3 bases and J lost 3; bases outside the gene matches: 4. The CDR3 is made up of 14 amino acids. CDR3 in DNA: TGTGCCAGCAGTTTCAAGGGGGCCGAAGAGACCCAGTACTTC. It is translated as CASSFKGAEETQYF.

In this sample, this clonotype turned up many times. The chain combines TRBV25-1 with TRBJ1-4; D is unresolved. V lost 7 bases, J lost 4 bases, and 7 bases lay in between. The CDR3 covers 12 residues. Looked up from germline, CDR1 is MGHDK and CDR2 is SYGVNS. The CDR3 protein is CASMSLNEKLFF. For the CDR3, the DNA is TGTGCCAGCATGAGCCTTAATGAAAAACTGTTTTTT.

There are many counts of this clonotype. The rearrangement links TRBV4-2 to TRBJ1-6, with TRBD1 matching 8 bases. This CDR3 spans 16 amino acids. Germline CDR1 and CDR2: LGHNA and YNFKEQ. The V and J ends lost 3 bases and 5 bases, in that order; junction bases with no gene match: 6. This CDR3 reads CASSQRQGQHNSPLHF. The CDR3 DNA follows: TGTGCCAGCAGCCAGAGACAGGGGCAACATAATTCACCCCTCCACTTT.

This clonotype was recorded at least ten times. J is TRBJ2-7 and V is TRBV25-1; D perhaps matches TRBD2 (6 bases). The germline gives CDR1 MGHDK, CDR2 SYGVNS. The germline V and J ends were trimmed by 5 bases and 2 bases, with 13 bases remaining between them. CDR3 length: 14 residues. The CDR3 DNA reads TGTGCCAGCAGTCCGGGGGAAGGAGCCTACGAGCAGTACTTC. Protein product: CASSPGEGAYEQYF.

Ten or more counts support this clonotype. The genes are TRBV5-1 and TRBJ2-5; 10 bases are a match to TRBD2. CDR3 length: 17 amino acids. Unmatched junction bases numbered 7, after V lost 1 base and J lost 1 base. Looked up from germline, CDR1 is SGHRS and CDR2 is YFSETQ. CDR3 DNA sequence: TGCGCCAGCAGCTTGAGATGGCCTAGCGGGGGCCAAGAGACCCAGTACTTC. It specifies CASSLRWPSGGQETQYF. The full variable domain, completed using reference TRBV5-1 and TRBJ2-5, is KAGVTQTPRYLIKTRGQQVTLSCSPISGHRSVSWYQQTPGQGLQFLFEYFSETQRNKGNFPGRFSGRQFSNSRSEMNVSTLELGDSALYLCASSLRWPSGGQETQYFGPGTRLLVL.

The rearrangement uses TRBV2 and TRBJ2-7; 7 nucleotides match TRBD1. The CDR3 spans 12 residues. Germline CDR1 is SNHLY and CDR2 is FYNNEI. V lost 7 bases and J lost 6; bases outside the gene matches: 6. The chain's CDR3 is CASTETGSEQYF. As DNA, the CDR3 is TGTGCCAGCACCGAGACAGGGTCCGAGCAGTACTTC.

Many counts were recorded for this clonotype. J is TRBJ1-2 and V is TRBV7-8; D ambiguous. CDR3 length equals 14 residues. The V end was cut by 2 bases, the J end by 3 bases, with 10 bases between. Germline CDR1 reads SGHVS; CDR2 reads FQNEAQ. CDR3 region: CASSLFGGYYGYTF. CDR3 bases: TGTGCCAGCAGCTTATTCGGCGGATACTATGGCTACACCTTC.

This clonotype was counted between two and nine times. The V and J genes are TRBV18 and TRBJ2-6; the match to TRBD1 covers 9 bases. CDR1 and CDR2 from the germline V gene are KGHSH and LQKENI. The V segment lost 4 bases and the J segment 0 bases; nucleotides outside the gene matches: 7. This CDR3 comprises 18 residues. CDR3 residues: CASSQSGTGSSGANVLTF. Written as DNA, the CDR3 is TGTGCCAGCTCACAATCCGGGACAGGGAGCTCTGGGGCCAACGTCCTGACTTTC. Filled out from reference TRBV18 and TRBJ2-6, the complete variable domain reads NAGVMQNPRHLVRRRGQEARLRCSPMKGHSHVYWYRQLPEEGLKFMVYLQKENIIDESGMPKERFSAEFPKEGPSILRIQQVVRGDSAAYFCASSQSGTGSSGANVLTFGAGSRLTVL.